Detailed here is one T cell receptor beta chain. What it binds is unknown. There are 12 residues in the CDR3. Germline CDR1 SNHLY, CDR2 FYNNEI. This specimen belongs to a study of T cells expressing NK-cell markers. Study results and limitations: It was still unclear whether expanded NKG2C+ T cell clones were HCMV specific.

TCRdb re-called the 5' RACE reads and shows each CDR3 protein once, DNA omitted. The sample data list approximately 420,000 distinct CDR3 sequences. What was sequenced was blood T cells: a sorted CD56 or NKG2C T cell subset, CD4+ or CD8+ T cells, or bulk PBMC T cells (not recorded which). The origin of this receptor is a woman in her 50s in good health. The chain carries TRBV2 and TRBJ1-1. The CDR3 spells CATETTDTEAFF.